The 13 T cell receptor beta chains reported below all come from one sample, sequenced in a study of technical replicates of blood from a handful of donors. TCRdb's copy holds only in-frame clones and misses some; the assay was immunoSEQ multiplex PCR. The table shows roughly 52,000 clones, with 90% to 95% occurring only once. Sequenced: PBMCs. Receptor source: a human donor in good health. Some clones in this sample may be carry-over from other donors' samples.

This chain links TRBV7-9 with TRBJ1-1, with unresolved D. Trimming removed 5 bases at V and 0 bases at J, with 19 bases between. The germline V gene has CDR1 SEHNR and CDR2 FQNEAQ (reference sequence). The CDR3 extends over 17 amino acids. CDR3 in amino acids: CASSPAREQKMNTEAFF. In nucleotides, the CDR3 is TGTGCCAGCAGCCCAGCAAGGGAGCAGAAAATGAACACTGAAGCTTTCTTT.

The chain couples TRBV5-1 to TRBJ1-2; D unclear. The germline V and J ends were trimmed by 0 bases and 2 bases, with 8 bases remaining between them. CDR1 is SGHRS and CDR2 is YFSETQ in the germline V gene. The CDR3 contains 14 residues. CDR3 loop: CASSLDTGNYGYTF. The CDR3 DNA sequence: TGCGCCAGCAGCTTGGATACGGGGAACTATGGCTACACCTTC.

The J gene is TRBJ2-5, the V gene TRBV2; the D gene is possibly TRBD1 (5 bases). The DNA end is more similar to TRBJ2-7, so the J call may be wrong. Germline-derived CDR1 and CDR2 are SNHLY and FYNNEI. This CDR3 contains 15 residues. CDR3 DNA: TGTGCCAGCAGTGAAGGGACACTTCCCCTCTACGAGCAGTACTTC. The encoded protein is CASSEGTLPLYEQYF.

This clone was picked up one time. The J gene is TRBJ2-4, the V gene TRBV30; 8 bases are shared with TRBD1. This CDR3 is built from 19 residues. Germline-derived CDR1 and CDR2 are GTSNPN and SVGIG (reference sequence). Trimming removed 2 bases from V and 0 bases from J; junction bases left unmatched: 15. The chain's CDR3 is CAWSPWDRTSQLAKNIQYF. Written as DNA, the CDR3 is TGTGCCTGGAGTCCGTGGGACAGGACAAGTCAACTAGCCAAAAACATTCAGTACTTC.

The V gene is TRBV6-5, the J gene TRBJ2-7; 8 bases agree with TRBD2. Losses at the gene ends were 0 bases for V and 0 bases for J; bases not matched to a gene: 4. CDR1 is MNHEY and CDR2 is SVGAGI in the germline V gene. CDR3 length equals 16 residues. The CDR3 DNA reads TGTGCCAGCAGTTACTCGGCCAGCGGGGGCTCCTACGAGCAGTACTTC. Its translation: CASSYSASGGSYEQYF.

The chain joins TRBV6-5 to TRBJ1-6, with TRBD1 identical over 8 bases. Germline V lookup: CDR1 MNHEY, CDR2 SVGAGI. CDR3 length: 15 amino acids. The J segment lost 7 bases and the V segment lost 2 bases, leaving 4 bases of the junction unmatched. CDR3 DNA sequence: TGTGCCAGCAGTTACACAGGGGGGCAGAATTCACCCCTCCACTTT. Translated: CASSYTGGQNSPLHF.

The genes are TRBV25-1 and TRBJ2-5, with 16 positions matching TRBD2. Germline V gives CDR1 MGHDK, CDR2 SYGVNS. Trimming removed 1 base from V and 5 bases from J; junction bases left unmatched: 1. This CDR3 has 16 residues. The CDR3 sequence is CASSEWGLAGGETQYF. CDR3 in DNA: TGTGCCAGCAGTGAATGGGGACTAGCGGGAGGGGAGACCCAGTACTTC. Combining the CDR3 with reference TRBV25-1 and TRBJ2-5 gives the whole variable domain EADIYQTPRYLVIGTGKKITLECSQTMGHDKMYWYQQDPGMELHLIHYSYGVNSTEKGDLSSESTVSRIRTEHFPLTLESARPSHTSQYLCASSEWGLAGGETQYFGPGTRLLVL.

The chain combines TRBV6-5 with TRBJ2-7, with D hard to call. The CDR3 consists of 11 residues. Trimming stripped 4 bases from V and 5 bases from J, with 6 bases between. Germline-derived CDR1 and CDR2 are MNHEY and SVGAGI. This CDR3 reads CASSFYDEQYF. The CDR3 DNA is TGTGCCAGCAGTTTCTATGACGAGCAGTACTTC.

This clone was recorded only once. J is TRBJ2-7 and V is TRBV5-5; 11 bases agree with TRBD1. The germline gives CDR1 SGHKS, CDR2 YYEKEE (reference sequence). V was pared by 4 bases and J by 3 bases, with 9 bases of the junction left unmatched. CDR3 length: 16 residues. CDR3 in DNA: TGTGCCAGCAGCCTACTCGGACAGGGGGCGATCTACGAGCAGTACTTC. Translated: CASSLLGQGAIYEQYF.

This clone was seen a single time. The V and J genes are TRBV29-1 and TRBJ2-5; 7 nucleotides agree with TRBD1. V trimming: 7 bases; J trimming: 1 base; junction bases outside the gene matches: 6. This CDR3 is built from 13 residues. Germline V lookup: CDR1 SQVTM, CDR2 ANQGSEA. The CDR3 region has the DNA TGCAGCGCCGTAACAGGGGCCCAAGAGACCCAGTACTTC. It codes for CSAVTGAQETQYF. The complete variable domain, with remaining parts taken from reference TRBV29-1 and TRBJ2-5, reads SAVISQKPSRDICQRGTSLTIQCQVDSQVTMMFWYRQQPGQSLTLIATANQGSEATYESGFVIDKFPISRPNLTFSTLTVSNMSPEDSSIYLCSAVTGAQETQYFGPGTRLLVL.

The chain employs TRBV5-4 and TRBJ2-5, with 10 bases identical to TRBD1. With 3 bases clipped from V and 5 bases from J, the junction kept 7 bases outside the gene matches. Looked up from germline, CDR1 is SGHNT and CDR2 is YYREEE (reference sequence). The CDR3 runs 15 residues. Written as DNA, the CDR3 is TGTGCCAGCAGCTGGGGGGACAGGGGACGGGAGACCCAGTACTTC. Protein: CASSWGDRGRETQYF.

The chain is built from TRBV15 and TRBJ2-3, with 14 bases fitting TRBD2. The CDR3 length is 15 residues. Germline V gene data show CDR1 as LNHNV and CDR2 as YYDKDF (reference sequence). V trimming: 4 bases; J trimming: 6 bases; junction bases outside the gene matches: 3. CDR3 amino acids: CATSTTSGRDDTQYF. The CDR3 coding sequence is TGTGCCACCAGCACGACTAGCGGGAGGGATGATACGCAGTATTTT.

A single count supports this clone. The chain recombines TRBV10-3 with TRBJ1-6, with 7 bases fitting TRBD1. Germline trimming cut 2 bases from V and 10 bases from J; bases unmatched to any gene: 5. The CDR3 totals 14 residues. CDR1 ENHRY and CDR2 SYGVKD come from the germline V gene. Here the CDR3 reads CAISEGTVVSPLHF. The CDR3 bases are TGTGCCATCAGTGAGGGGACAGTGGTGTCACCCCTCCACTTT.